This TCR beta chain was identified in a study of T cell responses to AZD1222 COVID-19 vaccine. TCRdb's copy holds only in-frame clones and misses some; the assay was immunoSEQ multiplex PCR. Counted here are 90,000 to 110,000 clones, roughly 87% occurring once; the ten biggest clones make up 35% to 45%. V lost 2 bases, J lost 7 bases, and 12 bases lay in between. The CDR3 is 14 amino acids. The germline V gene has CDR1 SGHRS and CDR2 YFSETQ. The sequencing used peripheral blood, collected 28 days after the second AZD1222 dose. J is TRBJ1-4 and V is TRBV5-1; a weak D match, TRBD1 (5 bases). The origin of this receptor is an adult who received the AZD1222 COVID-19 vaccine. The CDR3, as DNA: TGCGCCAGCAGCTTCCTGGGGCAGGGTGAAAAACTGTTTTTT. Protein: CASSFLGQGEKLFF.